The entry below describes one T cell receptor beta chain. Original processing notes: Scientists estimated how many nucleated cells there were by amplifying reference gene primers. Data came from immunoSEQ multiplex PCR; TCRdb stores just in-frame clones and leaves some out. V, J and clone size are those of that table, while D and trimming were read from the DNA. The sample records around 95,000 clones, around 81% being singletons. CDR1 is SGHAT, CDR2 FQNNGV, per germline. This CDR3 has 14 amino acids. Trimming at V came to 3 bases and at J to 4 bases, leaving 0 bases not matched to a gene. This sample is part of a study of blood T cell repertoires in COVID-19. Study in general: Sites across the United States, Italy and Spain contributed samples from acute and convalescent COVID-19. The analysed material was cDNA or gDNA that came from T cells, B-cell-depleted T cells, or PBMCs.

This sequence joins TRBV11-2 and TRBJ2-3; 11 positions match TRBD2. The TCR originated in a man between 50 and 59 years old with active or convalescent COVID-19. Sequencing was performed on peripheral blood. The CDR3 loop is CASSLTSGADTQYF. The CDR3 DNA reads as TGTGCCAGCAGCTTGACTAGCGGGGCAGATACGCAGTATTTT.